This TCR beta chain appears in the sequencing data of a study of vaccination effects on CD4 cells after COVID-19. ViraFEST used viral peptide pools to expand antigen-specific CD4+ T cells before sequencing. Subsequent to a culture period of less than twelve days, CD4+ T cells were isolated. Two doses of either BNT162b2 or mRNA-1273 were given to each participant. In culture with 8 to 10 IU/ml IL-2 and about 10 ug/ml peptides, PBMC were grown at 1.5 million to 2 million per well. Sequencing used immunoSEQ multiplex PCR; TCRdb keeps in-frame clones, though not all of them. The sample includes tens of thousands of clones, 65% to 80% of them seen just once. From germline, CDR1 is SEHNR and CDR2 FQNEAQ (reference sequence). CDR3 size: 13 residues. V lost 3 bases and J 2 bases, leaving 8 bases between the germline ends. Note on this clone: Its cognate antigen is unknown.

The source was CD4+ T cells from PBMCs cultured with HCoV-OC43 spike peptides, collected after COVID-19 vaccination. Described subset: HCoV-OC43 spike overlapping peptide pool stimulation. The chain links TRBV7-9 to TRBJ2-7; possible D gene TRBD1, 5 bases. The TCR originated in a human donor who received a COVID-19 vaccine. The CDR3 sequence is CASSFRQTYEQYF. The CDR3 DNA reads TGTGCCAGCAGCTTCCGACAGACCTACGAGCAGTACTTC.